The clone carrying this TCR beta chain has just one count. Profiled with immunoSEQ multiplex PCR; TCRdb holds only in-frame clones, not every one. Among 100,000 or so clones listed, more than 90% were seen once. The germline V gene encodes CDR1 SGHVS and CDR2 FQNEAQ. V was shortened by 3 bases and J by 0 bases, with 15 bases between the two germline ends. This CDR3 is built from 16 residues. The data are from a study of T cell changes during pregnancy in multiple sclerosis. The chain joins TRBV7-8 to TRBJ2-7, with D unresolved. This TCR came from a female donor with multiple sclerosis, enrolled in a pregnancy study. This specimen was peripheral blood, taken in the second trimester of pregnancy. CDR3 coding DNA: TGTGCCAGCAGCTTCGTCTCCTTTCCGAGCTCCTACGAGCAGTACTTC. Its translation is CASSFVSFPSSYEQYF.